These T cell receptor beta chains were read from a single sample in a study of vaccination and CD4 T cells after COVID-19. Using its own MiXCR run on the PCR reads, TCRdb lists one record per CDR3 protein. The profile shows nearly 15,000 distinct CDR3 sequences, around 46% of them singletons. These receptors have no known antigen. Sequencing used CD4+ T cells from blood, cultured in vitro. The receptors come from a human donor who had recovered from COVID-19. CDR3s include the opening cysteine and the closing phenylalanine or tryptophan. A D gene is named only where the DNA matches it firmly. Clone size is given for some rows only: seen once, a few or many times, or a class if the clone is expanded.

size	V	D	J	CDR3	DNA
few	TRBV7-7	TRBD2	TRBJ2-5	CASSLGSGTSGQETQYF	TGTGCTAGCAGCTTAGGTTCCGGGACTAGCGGCCAAGAGACCCAGTACTTC
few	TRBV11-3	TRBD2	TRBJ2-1	CASARSGTTYNEQFF	TGTGCCAGCGCCCGTAGCGGGACAACCTACAATGAGCAGTTCTTC
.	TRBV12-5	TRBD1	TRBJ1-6	CASGLVLWDRGSNSPLHF	TGTGCTAGTGGTTTGGTACTGTGGGACAGGGGGAGTAATTCACCCCTCCACTTT
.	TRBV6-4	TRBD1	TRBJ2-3	CASSDGTGDTDTQYF	TGTGCCAGCAGTGACGGGACAGGGGACACAGATACGCAGTATTTT
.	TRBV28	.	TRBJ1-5	CASSLGGVLREPQHF	TGTGCCAGCAGTTTAGGGGGGGTTCTAAGGGAGCCCCAGCATTTT
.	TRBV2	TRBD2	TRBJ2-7	CAGSEAGLAGVQYF	TGTGCCGGCAGTGAAGCGGGCCTAGCGGGGGTTCAGTACTTC
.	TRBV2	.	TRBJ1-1	CASAGGRGEAFF	TGTGCCAGCGCGGGAGGCAGGGGAGAAGCTTTCTTT
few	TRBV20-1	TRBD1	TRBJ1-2	CSAGTEFNYGYTF	TGCAGTGCCGGGACAGAGTTTAACTATGGCTACACCTTC
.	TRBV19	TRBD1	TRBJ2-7	CASSSPGQGARHEQYF	TGTGCCAGTAGTTCCCCCGGACAGGGGGCTCGTCACGAGCAGTACTTC
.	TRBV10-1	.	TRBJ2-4	CASSESTWGAKNIQYF	TGCGCCAGCAGTGAGTCGACGTGGGGGGCCAAAAACATTCAGTACTTC
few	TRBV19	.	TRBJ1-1	CASRLGRSEAFF	TGTGCCAGTAGGTTGGGGCGGAGTGAAGCTTTCTTT
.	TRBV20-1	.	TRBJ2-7	CSGIRGTASYEQYF	TGCAGTGGGATCCGGGGGACAGCGTCCTACGAGCAGTACTTC
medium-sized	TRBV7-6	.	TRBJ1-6	CASSLQDGNSPLHF	TGTGCCAGCAGCTTACAGGACGGTAATTCACCCCTCCACTTT
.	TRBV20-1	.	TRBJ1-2	CSASSAEGFGNGYTF	TGCAGTGCTAGTTCAGCTGAGGGTTTTGGTAATGGCTACACCTTC
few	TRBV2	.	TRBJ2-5	CASSVDSQETQYF	TGTGCCAGCAGTGTAGACAGCCAAGAGACCCAGTACTTC
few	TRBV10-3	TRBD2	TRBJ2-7	CAISDAGTSSYEQYF	TGTGCCATCAGTGACGCCGGGACTAGCTCCTACGAGCAGTACTTC
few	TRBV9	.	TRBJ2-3	CASSALTGSTDTQYF	TGTGCCAGCAGTGCACTAACAGGGAGCACAGATACGCAGTATTTT
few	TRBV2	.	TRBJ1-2	CASTDRGYTF	TGTGCCAGCACGGACCGGGGCTACACCTTC
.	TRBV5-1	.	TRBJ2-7	CASSLGIGPEQYF	TGCGCCAGCAGCTTGGGGATCGGGCCCGAGCAGTACTTC
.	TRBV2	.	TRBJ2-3	CAGSEQGSTDTQYF	TGTGCCGGCAGTGAGCAGGGGAGTACAGATACGCAGTATTTT
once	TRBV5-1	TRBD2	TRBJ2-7	CASSLMAGVSYEQYF	TGCGCCAGCAGCTTGATGGCGGGAGTATCCTACGAGCAGTACTTC
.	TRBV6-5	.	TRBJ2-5	CASSYSSLGQETQYF	TGTGCCAGCAGTTACTCTTCCCTGGGGCAAGAGACCCAGTACTTC
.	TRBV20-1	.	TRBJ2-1	CSARDISGPSYNEQFF	TGCAGTGCTAGAGATATAAGCGGCCCCTCCTACAATGAGCAGTTCTTC
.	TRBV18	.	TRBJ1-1	CASSPKGNTEAFF	TGTGCCAGCTCACCAAAGGGGAACACTGAAGCTTTCTTT
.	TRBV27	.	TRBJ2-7	CASRPRQIWDQRGYEQYF	TGTGCCAGCAGACCAAGACAGATATGGGATCAAAGGGGCTACGAGCAGTACTTC
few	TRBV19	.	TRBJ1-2	CASSMGPGSLYGYTF	TGTGCCAGTAGTATGGGACCGGGCAGCCTATATGGCTACACCTTC
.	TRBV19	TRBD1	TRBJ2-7	CASSPGTVSSYEQYF	TGTGCCAGTAGTCCCGGGACAGTCAGCTCCTACGAGCAGTACTTC
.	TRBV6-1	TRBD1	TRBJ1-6	CASWGTGANSPLHF	TGTGCCAGCTGGGGGACAGGAGCCAATTCACCCCTCCACTTT
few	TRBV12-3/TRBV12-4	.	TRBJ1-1	CASSSRGLGTEAFF	TGTGCCAGCAGCAGCCGCGGGCTGGGCACTGAAGCTTTCTTT
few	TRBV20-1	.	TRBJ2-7	CSASPRTHSYEQYF	TGCAGTGCTAGCCCAAGGACACATTCCTACGAGCAGTACTTC
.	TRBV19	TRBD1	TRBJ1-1	CASSSGTGGRTEAFF	TGTGCCAGTAGTAGTGGGACAGGGGGCCGAACTGAAGCTTTCTTT
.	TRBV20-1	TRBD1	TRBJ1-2	CSAEPPGQGAYGYTF	TGCAGTGCTGAGCCCCCGGGACAGGGGGCTTATGGCTACACCTTC
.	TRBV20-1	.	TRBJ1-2	CSARVLRAVRRYGYTF	TGCAGTGCTAGAGTATTGAGGGCTGTACGAAGATATGGCTACACCTTC
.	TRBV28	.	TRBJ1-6	CASSLGSPSWPLHF	TGTGCCAGCAGTTTGGGCAGTCCTTCATGGCCCCTCCACTTT
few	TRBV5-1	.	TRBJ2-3	CASSRSTDTQYF	TGCGCCAGCAGCCGGAGCACAGATACGCAGTATTTT
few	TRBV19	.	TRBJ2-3	CASSRQVGTDTQYF	TGTGCCAGTAGTAGACAGGTTGGCACAGATACGCAGTATTTT
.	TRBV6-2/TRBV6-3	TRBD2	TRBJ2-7	CASRTGGSANEQYF	TGTGCCAGCAGGACCGGGGGGAGTGCCAACGAGCAGTACTTC
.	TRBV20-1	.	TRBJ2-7	CSASQGSNEQYF	TGCAGTGCTAGTCAGGGTAGCAACGAGCAGTACTTC
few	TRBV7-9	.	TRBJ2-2	CASSLAGSGELFF	TGTGCCAGCAGCTTAGCGGGGTCCGGGGAGCTGTTTTTT
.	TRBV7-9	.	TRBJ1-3	CASTPRAGGGAVGNTIYF	TGTGCCAGCACCCCCAGAGCGGGCGGCGGAGCGGTAGGAAACACCATATATTTT
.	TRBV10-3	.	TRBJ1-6	CASSEWQGIRGNSPLHF	TGTGCCAGCAGTGAATGGCAGGGCATTCGCGGCAATTCACCCCTCCACTTT
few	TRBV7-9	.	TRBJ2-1	CASSLSRGGVVNEQFF	TGTGCCAGCAGCTTAAGTCGGGGCGGGGTTGTCAATGAGCAGTTCTTC
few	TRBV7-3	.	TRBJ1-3	CASSPGGNTIYF	TGTGCCAGCAGCCCCGGCGGAAACACCATATATTTT
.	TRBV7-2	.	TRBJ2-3	CASSPWLVTDTQYF	TGTGCCAGCAGCCCCTGGTTGGTGACAGATACGCAGTATTTT
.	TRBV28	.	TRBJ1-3	CASRPGRPSGNTIYF	TGTGCCAGCAGACCCGGACGGCCCTCTGGAAACACCATATATTTT
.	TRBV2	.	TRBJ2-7	CASRPWAGGDYEQYF	TGTGCCAGCAGACCTTGGGCAGGGGGGGACTACGAGCAGTACTTC
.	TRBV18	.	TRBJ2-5	CASSNLGAQYF	TGTGCCAGCTCAAACCTAGGCGCCCAGTACTTC
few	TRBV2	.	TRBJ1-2	CASIDGAGTHYGYTF	TGTGCCAGCATCGACGGGGCAGGGACGCACTATGGCTACACCTTC
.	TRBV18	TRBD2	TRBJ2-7	CASSPPSGGEQYF	TGTGCCAGCTCACCACCGTCCGGGGGGGAGCAGTACTTC
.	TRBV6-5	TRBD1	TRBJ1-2	CASSSPGQANYGYTF	TGTGCCAGCAGTTCACCTGGACAGGCGAACTATGGCTACACCTTC
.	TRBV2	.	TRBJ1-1	CASSVYRAPNTEAFF	TGTGCCAGCAGTGTATACCGGGCTCCGAACACTGAAGCTTTCTTT
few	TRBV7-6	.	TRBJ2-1	CASSWGTSSYNEQFF	TGTGCCAGCAGTTGGGGGACGAGCTCCTACAATGAGCAGTTCTTC
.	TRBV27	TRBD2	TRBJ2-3	CASSPVVGLAGRTQYF	TGTGCCAGCTCACCCGTGGTGGGACTAGCGGGGCGCACGCAGTATTTT
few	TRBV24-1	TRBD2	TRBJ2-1	CATSEIAGGPDEQFF	TGTGCCACCAGTGAGATAGCGGGGGGGCCGGATGAGCAGTTCTTC
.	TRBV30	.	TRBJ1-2	CAWGGNTNYGYTF	TGTGCCTGGGGGGGGAATACCAACTATGGCTACACCTTC
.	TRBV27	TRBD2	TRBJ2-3	CASSLSTGGREGTDTQYF	TGTGCCAGCAGTTTAAGTACCGGCGGGCGGGAGGGCACAGATACGCAGTATTTT
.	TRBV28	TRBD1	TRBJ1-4	CASSQQGLREKLFF	TGTGCCAGCAGTCAACAGGGGCTTCGGGAAAAACTGTTTTTT